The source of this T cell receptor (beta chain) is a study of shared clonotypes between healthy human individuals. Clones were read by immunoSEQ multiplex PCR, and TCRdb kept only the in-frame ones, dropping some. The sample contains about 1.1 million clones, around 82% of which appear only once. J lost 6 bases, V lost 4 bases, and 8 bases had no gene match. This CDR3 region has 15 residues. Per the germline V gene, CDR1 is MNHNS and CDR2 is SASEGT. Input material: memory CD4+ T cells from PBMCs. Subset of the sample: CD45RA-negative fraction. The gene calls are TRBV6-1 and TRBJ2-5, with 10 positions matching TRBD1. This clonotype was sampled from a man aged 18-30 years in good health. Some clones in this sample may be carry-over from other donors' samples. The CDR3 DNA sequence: TGTGCCAGCAGTGGGGAGACAGGGGGCTATAAGACCCAGTACTTC. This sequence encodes CASSGETGGYKTQYF.